This passage covers 17 T cell receptor beta chains from one sample sequenced in a study of CD8 T cells in Susac syndrome. RNA was extracted with the RNeasy kit, and a quantity of 0.5 to 1 ug was reverse transcribed using random hexamers. TCRdb ran MiXCR on the immunoSEQ multiplex PCR reads and lists one entry per CDR3 protein. The sample yields roughly 190,000 distinct CDR3 sequences, around 90% seen once. The source material was CD4+ T cells from PBMCs. These TCRs come from a human donor with Susac syndrome.

The chain uses TRBV13 and TRBJ2-1, with D possibly matching TRBD1 (5 bases). The V end was cut by 1 base, the J end by 8 bases, with 9 bases between. The CDR3 spans 13 residues. The germline V gene has CDR1 PRHDT and CDR2 FYEKMQ (reference sequence). CDR3 loop: CASSLERGHEQFF. In nucleotides, the CDR3 is TGTGCCAGCAGCTTAGAAAGGGGCCATGAGCAGTTCTTC.

V usage is TRBV5-1 and J usage is TRBJ1-1, with 10 bases identical to TRBD1. The V gene's germline CDR1 is SGHRS and CDR2 YFSETQ. Trimming took 4 bases from V and 7 from J; bases not matched to a gene: 10. This CDR3 contains 15 residues. CDR3 nucleotides: TGCGCCAGCAGCCCCGACAGGGGGCCTTGGAATGAAGCTTTCTTT. Encoded protein: CASSPDRGPWNEAFF.

V gene TRBV20-1 combines with J gene TRBJ1-6, with D hard to call. V was shortened by 0 bases and J by 6 bases, with 12 bases between the two germline ends. The length of the CDR3 is 15 residues. From germline, CDR1 is DFQATT and CDR2 SNEGSKA (reference sequence). CDR3 bases: TGCAGTGCTAGAGATAGGTCTCTCGGTAATTCACCCCTCCACTTT. Translation gives CSARDRSLGNSPLHF.

The genes are TRBV2 and TRBJ2-1, with a tentative D call TRBD2 (6 bases). Germline lookup yields CDR1 SNHLY and CDR2 FYNNEI. The CDR3 runs 16 residues. V dropped 6 bases and J dropped 3 bases, with 18 bases sitting between them. CDR3 region: CASSPDRAGNYNEQFF. CDR3 nucleotides: TGTGCCAGCAGCCCTGATCGCGCGGGAAACTACAATGAGCAGTTCTTC.

J is TRBJ1-5 and V is TRBV2, with 7 bases matching TRBD1. The length of the CDR3 is 16 residues. V was clipped by 6 bases and J by 2 bases; unmatched bases: 10. Germline CDR1 SNHLY, CDR2 FYNNEI. In DNA form, the CDR3 reads TGTGCCAGCAGACCCCCGGGACAGAAAGGCAATCAGCCCCAGCATTTT. It specifies CASRPPGQKGNQPQHF.

This chain joins TRBV6-5 and TRBJ2-1; 10 nucleotides line up with TRBD1. Germline V lookup: CDR1 MNHEY, CDR2 SVGAGI. The CDR3 consists of 14 residues. Unmatched junction bases numbered 2, after V lost 4 bases and J lost 5 bases. In DNA form, the CDR3 reads TGTGCCAGCAGTTCGGGACAGGGGAACAATGAGCAGTTCTTC. As protein: CASSSGQGNNEQFF.

V is TRBV7-2 and J is TRBJ1-5; TRBD1 matches at 8 bases. The junction had 10 bases not matched to a gene; V was cut back by 6 bases and J by 6 bases. The CDR3 is 15 residues long. Germline CDR1 SGHTA, CDR2 FQGNSA. The CDR3 region has the DNA TGTGCCAGCAGTACAGGACAGGGTTTTACTCAGCCCCAGCATTTT. It translates to CASSTGQGFTQPQHF.

J is TRBJ2-1 and V is TRBV4-2; 14 bases map to TRBD2. V dropped 4 bases and J dropped 1; count of bases not matched to a gene: 15. The germline CDR1 and CDR2 sequences are LGHNA and YNFKEQ. The CDR3 runs 21 residues. The CDR3 is CASSLKRAGLAGDFSYNEQFF. Written as DNA, the CDR3 is TGTGCCAGCAGCCTTAAGAGGGCGGGACTAGCGGGAGATTTTTCCTACAATGAGCAGTTCTTC.

The gene calls are TRBV7-8 and TRBJ2-3, with 9 positions matching TRBD2. After removal of 5 bases from V and 5 bases from J, the junction contained 14 bases not matched to a gene. The germline V gene has CDR1 SGHVS and CDR2 FQNEAQ. The CDR3 length is 17 residues. The DNA for the CDR3 is TGTGCCAGCAGCCAATTTCTAGCGGGAAGGTCGGGAGATACGCAGTATTTT. It encodes CASSQFLAGRSGDTQYF.

The gene calls are TRBV7-8 and TRBJ2-4; possibly TRBD2 for D (6 bases). Germline V gene sequence: CDR1 SGHVS, CDR2 FQNEAQ. V was clipped by 5 bases and J by 2 bases, with 19 bases between them. This CDR3 comprises 17 residues. CDR3 in amino acids: CASSPAPWRGSKNIQYF. Here the CDR3 DNA reads TGTGCCAGCAGCCCGGCCCCCTGGCGGGGTTCCAAAAACATTCAGTACTTC.

The chain has TRBV20-1 and TRBJ2-3, with 11 positions matching TRBD2. The CDR3 runs 15 residues. The germline V gene has CDR1 DFQATT and CDR2 SNEGSKA (reference sequence). V lost 6 bases and J lost 4; bases outside the gene matches: 9. Here the CDR3 reads CSAHLAGGLADTQYF. The CDR3 DNA follows: TGCAGTGCCCACTTAGCGGGAGGGCTCGCAGATACGCAGTATTTT.

This sequence joins TRBV20-1 and TRBJ2-1; tentative D call: TRBD2 (5 bases). Germline V CDR1 and CDR2: DFQATT, SNEGSKA (reference sequence). The V end was cut by 5 bases, the J end by 0 bases, with 11 bases between. This CDR3 is 14 amino acids long. CDR3 in amino acids: CSARLPGSYNEQFF. Written as DNA, the CDR3 is TGCAGTGCTCGACTACCCGGCTCCTACAATGAGCAGTTCTTC.

The chain combines TRBV5-4 with TRBJ2-1, with 11 positions matching TRBD2. J lost 2 bases, V lost 5 bases, and 12 bases had no gene match. The CDR3 contains 18 residues. Germline assignment: CDR1 SGHNT and CDR2 YYREEE (reference sequence). The CDR3, as DNA: TGTGCCAGCAGAGGGACTAGCGGTCGCAGGGGAGCCTACAATGAGCAGTTCTTC. Translating gives CASRGTSGRRGAYNEQFF.

The J gene is TRBJ1-1, the V gene TRBV2; no clear D. CDR1 SNHLY and CDR2 FYNNEI come from the germline V gene. The CDR3 is 14 amino acids. With 3 bases removed from V and 5 bases from J, the gap between germline ends came to 13 bases. The CDR3 sequence is CASSDPPAGTEAFF. The CDR3 DNA sequence: TGTGCCAGCAGTGACCCGCCTGCTGGGACTGAAGCTTTCTTT.

The chain has TRBV2 and TRBJ2-7; 9 bases align to TRBD2. Unmatched junction bases numbered 8, after V lost 8 bases and J lost 6 bases. CDR1 is SNHLY, CDR2 FYNNEI, per germline. The CDR3 covers 13 residues. CDR3 residues: CASWGGTSSEQYF. The DNA for the CDR3 is TGTGCCAGCTGGGGGGGGACTAGCTCCGAGCAGTACTTC.

The chain employs TRBV27 and TRBJ2-2, with 9 bases fitting TRBD1. Germline trimming cut 4 bases from V and 7 bases from J; bases unmatched to any gene: 16. Germline V gene data show CDR1 as MNHEY and CDR2 as SMNVEV (reference sequence). The CDR3 length is 18 residues. The CDR3 DNA is TGTGCCAGCAGTTCACCGGGACAGGGTATCCGGTCGGGCGGGGAGCTGTTTTTT. Translating gives CASSSPGQGIRSGGELFF.

This clonotype was seen just once. The chain couples TRBV2 to TRBJ1-1; D is uncertain. This CDR3 is 14 amino acids long. The germline gives CDR1 SNHLY, CDR2 FYNNEI. The V end was cut by 3 bases, the J end by 5 bases, with 13 bases between. The CDR3: CASSETSMETEAFF. The CDR3 bases are TGTGCCAGCAGTGAGACCTCCATGGAGACTGAAGCTTTCTTT.